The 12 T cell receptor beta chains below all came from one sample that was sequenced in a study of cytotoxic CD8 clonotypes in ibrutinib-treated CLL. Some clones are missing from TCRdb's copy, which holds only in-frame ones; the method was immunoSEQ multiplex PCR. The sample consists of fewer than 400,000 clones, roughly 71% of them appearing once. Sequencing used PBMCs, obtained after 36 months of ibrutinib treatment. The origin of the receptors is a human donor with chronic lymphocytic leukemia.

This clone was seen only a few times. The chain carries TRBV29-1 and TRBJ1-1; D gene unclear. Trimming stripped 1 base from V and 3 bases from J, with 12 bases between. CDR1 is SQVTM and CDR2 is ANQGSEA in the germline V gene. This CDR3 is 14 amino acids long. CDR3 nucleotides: TGCAGCGTTGAAGGACGGATTTGGGACACTGAAGCTTTCTTT. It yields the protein CSVEGRIWDTEAFF. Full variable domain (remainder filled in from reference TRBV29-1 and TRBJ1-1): SAVISQKPSRDICQRGTSLTIQCQVDSQVTMMFWYRQQPGQSLTLIATANQGSEATYESGFVIDKFPISRPNLTFSTLTVSNMSPEDSSIYLCSVEGRIWDTEAFFGQGTRLTVV.

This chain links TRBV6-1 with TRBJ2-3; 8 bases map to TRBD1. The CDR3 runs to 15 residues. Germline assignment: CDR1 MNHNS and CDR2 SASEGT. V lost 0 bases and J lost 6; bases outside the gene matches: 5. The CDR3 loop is CASSEASRGPDTQYF. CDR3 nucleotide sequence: TGTGCCAGCAGTGAAGCATCCAGGGGGCCGGATACGCAGTATTTT.

CDR3 amino acids: CASSFRGIRAANEQFF. The CDR3 coding sequence is TGTGCCAGCAGCTTTCGAGGGATAAGGGCGGCCAATGAGCAGTTCTTC. The chain joins TRBV28 to TRBJ2-1; D perhaps matches TRBD2 (5 bases). V lost 6 bases to trimming and J lost 6 bases, with 21 bases between them. The CDR3 contains 16 residues. Germline V lookup: CDR1 MDHEN, CDR2 SYDVKM.

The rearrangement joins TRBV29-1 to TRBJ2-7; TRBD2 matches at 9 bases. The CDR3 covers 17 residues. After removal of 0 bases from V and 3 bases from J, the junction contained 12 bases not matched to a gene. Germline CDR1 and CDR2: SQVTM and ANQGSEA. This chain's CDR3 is CSVEDRGVLAGLYEQYF. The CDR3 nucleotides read TGCAGCGTTGAAGATCGGGGGGTGCTAGCGGGACTCTACGAGCAGTACTTC.

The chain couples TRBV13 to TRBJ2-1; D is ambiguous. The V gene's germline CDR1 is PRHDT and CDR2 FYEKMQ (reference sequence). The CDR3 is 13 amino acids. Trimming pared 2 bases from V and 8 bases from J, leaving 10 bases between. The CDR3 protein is CASSLLSLDEQFF. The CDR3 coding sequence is TGTGCCAGCAGCTTATTATCCCTCGATGAGCAGTTCTTC.

This CDR3 is CASRSWAGGYQETQYF. The CDR3 nucleotides are TGTGCCAGCAGATCATGGGCAGGGGGTTACCAAGAGACCCAGTACTTC. This rearrangement joins TRBV5-4 to TRBJ2-5; 7 bases agree with TRBD1. V gave up 5 bases and J gave up 0 bases; unmatched junction bases: 10. From germline, CDR1 is SGHNT and CDR2 YYREEE (reference sequence). The CDR3 is 16 residues long. Full variable domain (rest looked up from reference TRBV5-4 and TRBJ2-5): ETGVTQSPTHLIKTRGQQVTLRCSSQSGHNTVSWYQQALGQGPQFIFQYYREEENGRGNFPPRFSGLQFPNYSSELNVNALELDDSALYLCASRSWAGGYQETQYFGPGTRLLVL.

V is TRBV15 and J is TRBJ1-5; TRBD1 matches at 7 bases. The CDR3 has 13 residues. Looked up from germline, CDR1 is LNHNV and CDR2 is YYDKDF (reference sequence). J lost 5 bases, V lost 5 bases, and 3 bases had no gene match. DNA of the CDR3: TGTGCCACCAGCTGGGACAGCCATCAGCCCCAGCATTTT. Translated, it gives CATSWDSHQPQHF.

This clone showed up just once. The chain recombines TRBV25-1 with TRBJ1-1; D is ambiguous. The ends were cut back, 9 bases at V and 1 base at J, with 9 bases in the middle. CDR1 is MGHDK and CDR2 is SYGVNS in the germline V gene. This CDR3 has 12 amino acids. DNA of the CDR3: TGTGCCAGTTCCCCAGGGAACACTGAAGCTTTCTTT. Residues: CASSPGNTEAFF.

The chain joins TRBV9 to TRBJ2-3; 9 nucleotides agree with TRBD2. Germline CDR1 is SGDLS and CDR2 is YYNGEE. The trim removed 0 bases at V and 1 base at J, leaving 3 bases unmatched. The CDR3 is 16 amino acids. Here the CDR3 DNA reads TGTGCCAGCAGCGTAGGCGTAGCGGGAGGCACAGATACGCAGTATTTT. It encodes CASSVGVAGGTDTQYF.

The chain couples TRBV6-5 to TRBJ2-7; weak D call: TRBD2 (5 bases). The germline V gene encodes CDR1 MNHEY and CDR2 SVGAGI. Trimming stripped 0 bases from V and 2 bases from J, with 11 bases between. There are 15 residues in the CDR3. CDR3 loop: CASSYSPGKAYEQYF. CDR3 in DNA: TGTGCCAGCAGTTACTCTCCGGGAAAAGCCTACGAGCAGTACTTC.

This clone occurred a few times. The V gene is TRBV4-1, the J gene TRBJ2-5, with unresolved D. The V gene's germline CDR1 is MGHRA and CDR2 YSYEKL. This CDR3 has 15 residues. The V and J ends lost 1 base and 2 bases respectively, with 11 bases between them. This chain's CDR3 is CASSQVYPEQETQYF. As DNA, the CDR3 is TGCGCCAGCAGCCAAGTCTATCCAGAACAAGAGACCCAGTACTTC.

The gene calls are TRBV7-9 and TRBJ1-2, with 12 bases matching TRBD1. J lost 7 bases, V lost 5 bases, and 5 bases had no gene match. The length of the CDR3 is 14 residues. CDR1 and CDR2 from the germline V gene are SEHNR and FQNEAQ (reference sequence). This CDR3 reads CASSPWDRGPGYTF. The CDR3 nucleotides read TGTGCCAGCAGCCCGTGGGACAGGGGGCCTGGCTACACCTTC. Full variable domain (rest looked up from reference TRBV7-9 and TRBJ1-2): DTGVSQNPRHKITKRGQNVTFRCDPISEHNRLYWYRQTLGQGPEFLTYFQNEAQLEKSRLLSDRFSAERPKGSFSTLEIQRTEQGDSAMYLCASSPWDRGPGYTFGSGTRLTVV.